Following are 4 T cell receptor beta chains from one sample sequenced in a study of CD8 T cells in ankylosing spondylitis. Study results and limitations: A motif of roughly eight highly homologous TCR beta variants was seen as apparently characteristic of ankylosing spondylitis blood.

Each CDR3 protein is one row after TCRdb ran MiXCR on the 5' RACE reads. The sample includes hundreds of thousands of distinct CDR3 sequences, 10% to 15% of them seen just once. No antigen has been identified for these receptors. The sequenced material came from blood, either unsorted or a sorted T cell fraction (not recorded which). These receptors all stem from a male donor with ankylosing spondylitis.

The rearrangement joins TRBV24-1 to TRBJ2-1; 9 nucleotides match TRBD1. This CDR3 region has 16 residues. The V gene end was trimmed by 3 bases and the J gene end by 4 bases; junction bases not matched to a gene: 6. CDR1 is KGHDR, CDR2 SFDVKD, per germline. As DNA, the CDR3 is TGTGCCACCAGTGATCCGGGACAGGGTTTATACAATGAGCAGTTCTTC. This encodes CATSDPGQGLYNEQFF.

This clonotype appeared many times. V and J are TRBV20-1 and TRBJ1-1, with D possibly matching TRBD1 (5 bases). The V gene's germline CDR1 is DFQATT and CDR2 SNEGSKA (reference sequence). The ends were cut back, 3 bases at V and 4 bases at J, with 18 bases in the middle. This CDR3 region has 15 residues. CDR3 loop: CSASLSGKTTTEAFF. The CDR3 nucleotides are TGCAGTGCTAGTCTTTCAGGGAAAACGACCACTGAAGCTTTCTTT.

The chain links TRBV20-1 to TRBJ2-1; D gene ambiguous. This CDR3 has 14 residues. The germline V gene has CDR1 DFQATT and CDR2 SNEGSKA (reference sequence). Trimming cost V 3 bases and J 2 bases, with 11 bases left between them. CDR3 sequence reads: CSASGPSAYNEQFF. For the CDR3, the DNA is TGCAGTGCTAGTGGCCCGAGTGCCTACAATGAGCAGTTCTTC.

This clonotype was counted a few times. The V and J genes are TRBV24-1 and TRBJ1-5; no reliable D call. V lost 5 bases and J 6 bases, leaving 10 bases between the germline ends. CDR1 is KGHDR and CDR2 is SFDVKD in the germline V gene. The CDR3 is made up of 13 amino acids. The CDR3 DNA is TGTGCCACCAGTGCTTCTTCCTTTCAGCCCCAGCATTTT. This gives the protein CATSASSFQPQHF.